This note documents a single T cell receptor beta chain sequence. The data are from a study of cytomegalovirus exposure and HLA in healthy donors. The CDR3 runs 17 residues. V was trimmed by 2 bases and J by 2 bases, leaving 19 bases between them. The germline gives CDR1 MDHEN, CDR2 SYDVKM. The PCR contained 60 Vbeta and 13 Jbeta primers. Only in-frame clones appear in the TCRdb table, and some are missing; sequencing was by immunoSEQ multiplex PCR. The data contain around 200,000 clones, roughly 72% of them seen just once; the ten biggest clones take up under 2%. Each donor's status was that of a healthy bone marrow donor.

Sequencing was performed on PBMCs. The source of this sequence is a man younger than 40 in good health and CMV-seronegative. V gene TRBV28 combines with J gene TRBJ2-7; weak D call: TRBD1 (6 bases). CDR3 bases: TGTGCCAGCAGTTTAGACTTGTCGGGAACAGGGACCTACGAGCAGTACTTC. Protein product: CASSLDLSGTGTYEQYF.